This passage covers 14 T cell receptor beta chains from one sample sequenced in a study of blood T cell repertoires in COVID-19. Profiling relied on immunoSEQ multiplex PCR, and the TCRdb table lists in-frame clones only, not all of them. Altogether some 99,000 clones are present, over 75% being singletons, with the ten largest covering 5.5% to 8%. The sequenced material came from peripheral blood. The receptors were sampled from a woman aged 50 to 60 with acute or convalescent COVID-19.

This clone came up once. V usage is TRBV27 and J usage is TRBJ2-1; TRBD1 matches 8 bases. Per the germline V gene, CDR1 is MNHEY and CDR2 is SMNVEV (reference sequence). This CDR3 has 13 residues. The J segment lost 10 bases and the V segment lost 2 bases, leaving 4 bases of the junction unmatched. CDR3 in DNA: TGTGCCAGCAGTTTACAGGGGGCCGCGGAGCAGTTCTTC. This codes for CASSLQGAAEQFF.

V usage is TRBV25-1 and J usage is TRBJ2-3; 12 bases line up with TRBD2. V was clipped by 6 bases and J by 7 bases; unmatched bases: 11. The CDR3 length is 16 residues. CDR1 MGHDK and CDR2 SYGVNS come from the germline V gene. CDR3 loop: CASSRLAGEASNTQYF. CDR3 nucleotides: TGTGCCAGCAGCCGACTAGCGGGGGAAGCCTCTAATACGCAGTATTTT.

CDR3 bases: TGTGCCAGTAGTCCACGACCCCCCAGGGGGCGTATCACCGGGGAGCTGTTTTTT. It specifies CASSPRPPRGRITGELFF. The chain uses TRBV19 and TRBJ2-2; 8 bases fit TRBD1. The CDR3 spans 18 residues. Germline V gene data show CDR1 as LNHDA and CDR2 as SQIVND (reference sequence). Unmatched junction bases numbered 15, after V lost 5 bases and J lost 4 bases.

The chain has TRBV6-5 and TRBJ1-1; no reliable D call. V lost 5 bases and J 1 base, leaving 8 bases between the germline ends. The CDR3 sequence is 13 residues long. Per germline, CDR1 MNHEY and CDR2 SVGAGI. CDR3 region: CASSTETNTEAFF. CDR3 coding DNA: TGTGCCAGCAGTACAGAGACGAACACTGAAGCTTTCTTT.

As concerns this clone: In the same sample, other DNA sequences code for this CDR3. The chain combines TRBV5-1 with TRBJ1-4; TRBD1 agrees at 7 bases. J lost 3 bases, V lost 5 bases, and 4 bases had no gene match. This CDR3 comprises 14 residues. Germline CDR1 SGHRS, CDR2 YFSETQ. CDR3 bases: TGCGCCAGCAGTCGGGACAGTTCTAATGAAAAACTGTTTTTT. Its translation is CASSRDSSNEKLFF.

The CDR3 region has the DNA TGTGCCAGCAGCTTATTGGACAGGGGGTCAGAGGAAAAACTGTTTTTT. Translation gives CASSLLDRGSEEKLFF. The chain combines TRBV7-9 with TRBJ1-4; 10 bases line up with TRBD1. The germline V gene encodes CDR1 SEHNR and CDR2 FQNEAQ (reference sequence). The V and J ends lost 2 bases and 8 bases, in that order; junction bases with no gene match: 8. This CDR3 region has 16 residues.

This rearrangement joins TRBV12-5 to TRBJ1-3, with D tentatively TRBD1 (6 bases). CDR3 length: 16 residues. Germline loops: CDR1 LGHNT, CDR2 FRNRAP. V lost 1 base to trimming and J lost 4 bases, with 14 bases between them. For the CDR3, the DNA is TGTGCTAGTGGTTTGGGAGACAGGCCTCGCGGAAACACCATATATTTT. Its translation: CASGLGDRPRGNTIYF.

The V and J genes are TRBV19 and TRBJ1-6; 7 bases line up with TRBD1. V was clipped by 5 bases and J by 5 bases; unmatched bases: 6. This CDR3 has 15 amino acids. Germline V gene lookup returns CDR1 LNHDA and CDR2 SQIVND (reference sequence). In DNA form, the CDR3 reads TGTGCCAGTAGTCTTAGGACAGGAGATAATTCACCCCTCCACTTT. It specifies CASSLRTGDNSPLHF.

The chain uses TRBV3-1 (or the pseudogene TRBV3-2) and TRBJ1-6; D possibly corresponds to TRBD1 (6 bases). Trimming shortened V by 0 bases and J by 4 bases, and 10 bases separated the two germline ends. The CDR3 length is 16 residues. Looked up from germline, CDR1 is LGHDT and CDR2 is YNNKEL (reference sequence). The CDR3 DNA reads as TGTGCCAGCAGCCAAGAAGTCCAGGGGTATAATTCACCCCTCCACTTT. This gives the protein CASSQEVQGYNSPLHF.

V and J are TRBV3-1 (or the pseudogene TRBV3-2) and TRBJ2-5; D not certain. Germline lookup yields CDR1 LGHDT and CDR2 YNNKEL (reference sequence). Trimming removed 2 bases from V and 3 bases from J, with 4 bases in between. The CDR3 extends over 12 amino acids. CDR3 amino acids: CASSQTKETQYF. CDR3 DNA: TGTGCCAGCAGCCAAACTAAAGAGACCCAGTACTTC.

This clone appeared a single time. The V and J genes are TRBV2 and TRBJ2-4, with D maybe TRBD1 (5 bases). Trimming shortened V by 5 bases and J by 0 bases, and 14 bases separated the two germline ends. This CDR3 region has 16 residues. The germline CDR1 and CDR2 sequences are SNHLY and FYNNEI. For the CDR3, the DNA is TGTGCCAGCAGTCCACCCGACAGTTTAGCCAAAAACATTCAGTACTTC. It codes for CASSPPDSLAKNIQYF.

This chain links TRBV5-6 with TRBJ2-6, with 7 bases fitting TRBD2. The CDR3 spans 17 residues. V gave up 4 bases and J gave up 3 bases; unmatched junction bases: 10. From germline, CDR1 is SGHDT and CDR2 YYEEEE. CDR3 protein: CASSPLGGYLGANVLTF. The CDR3 bases are TGTGCCAGCAGCCCCCTGGGGGGGTATCTTGGGGCCAACGTCCTGACTTTC. Complete variable domain (other parts from reference TRBV5-6 and TRBJ2-6): DAGVTQSPTHLIKTRGQQVTLRCSPKSGHDTVSWYQQALGQGPQFIFQYYEEEERQRGNFPDRFSGHQFPNYSSELNVNALLLGDSALYLCASSPLGGYLGANVLTFGAGSRLTVL.

The rearrangement joins TRBV28 to TRBJ1-5, with D unresolved. There are 11 residues in the CDR3. The V gene's germline CDR1 is MDHEN and CDR2 SYDVKM. V was clipped by 6 bases and J by 8 bases, with 8 bases between them. The CDR3 DNA reads TGTGCCAGCAGCACCCGAGAGCCCCAGCATTTT. This gives the protein CASSTREPQHF.

This sequence joins TRBV5-1 and TRBJ1-1, with D perhaps TRBD1 (6 bases). The CDR3 length is 17 residues. Germline V gene lookup returns CDR1 SGHRS and CDR2 YFSETQ. Trimming took off 0 bases at V and 1 base at J, with 16 bases between the two ends. The CDR3 nucleotides read TGCGCCAGCAGCTTGGGGCTGTTCGGGACAAGGAACACTGAAGCTTTCTTT. The encoded protein is CASSLGLFGTRNTEAFF. The variable domain in full, completed from reference TRBV5-1 and TRBJ1-1, reads KAGVTQTPRYLIKTRGQQVTLSCSPISGHRSVSWYQQTPGQGLQFLFEYFSETQRNKGNFPGRFSGRQFSNSRSEMNVSTLELGDSALYLCASSLGLFGTRNTEAFFGQGTRLTVV.